Described below is a single T cell receptor (beta chain) sequence and its context. Within the sample, other DNA sequences also encode this same CDR3. Only in-frame clones appear in the TCRdb table, and some are missing; sequencing was by immunoSEQ multiplex PCR. The data hold roughly 230,000 clones, with about four fifths observed a single time. The data belong to a study of blood T cell repertoires in COVID-19. The overall study: Both acute and convalescent COVID-19 samples were obtained from the United States, Italy and Spain.

This CDR3 spans 12 amino acids. V lost 1 base and J 7 bases, leaving 7 bases between the germline ends. Germline CDR1 and CDR2: LGHDT and YNNKEL (reference sequence). The chain recombines TRBV3-1 (or the pseudogene TRBV3-2) with TRBJ1-2; possible D gene TRBD1, 5 bases. Sequencing was performed on peripheral blood. The sequence came from a man aged 45-65 years with active or convalescent COVID-19. CDR3: CASSQVGGGYTF. The CDR3 region has the DNA TGTGCCAGCAGCCAAGTGGGGGGTGGCTACACCTTC.